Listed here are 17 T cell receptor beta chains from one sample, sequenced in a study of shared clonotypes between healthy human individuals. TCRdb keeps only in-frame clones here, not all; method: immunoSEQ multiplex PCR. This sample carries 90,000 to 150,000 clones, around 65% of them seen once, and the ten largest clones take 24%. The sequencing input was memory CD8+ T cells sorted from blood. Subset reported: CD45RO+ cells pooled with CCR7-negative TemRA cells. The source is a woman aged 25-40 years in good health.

The DNA for the CDR3 is TGTGCCAGCAGCTCAACCAAACAGGGGGCGGACACTGAAGCTTTCTTT. This codes for CASSSTKQGADTEAFF. This rearrangement joins TRBV7-9 to TRBJ1-1; 9 nucleotides agree with TRBD1. V gave up 4 bases and J gave up 3 bases; unmatched junction bases: 9. Germline V gives CDR1 SEHNR, CDR2 FQNEAQ (reference sequence). This CDR3 is 16 amino acids long.

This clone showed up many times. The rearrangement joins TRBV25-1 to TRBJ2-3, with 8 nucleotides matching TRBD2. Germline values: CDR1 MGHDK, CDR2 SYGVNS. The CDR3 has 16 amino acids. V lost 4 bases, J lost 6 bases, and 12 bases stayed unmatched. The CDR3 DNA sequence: TGTGCCAGCAGTGGAGCGGGGAGCGGCGGGAGGGATACGCAGTATTTT. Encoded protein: CASSGAGSGGRDTQYF.

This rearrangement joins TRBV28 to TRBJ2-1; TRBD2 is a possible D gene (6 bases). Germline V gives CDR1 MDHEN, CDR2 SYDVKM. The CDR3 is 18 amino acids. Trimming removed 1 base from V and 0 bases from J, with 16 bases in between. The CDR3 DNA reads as TGTGCCAGCAGTTTATCACTAGCTTTAATAAGCTCCTACAATGAGCAGTTCTTC. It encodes CASSLSLALISSYNEQFF. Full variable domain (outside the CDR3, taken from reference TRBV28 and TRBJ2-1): DVKVTQSSRYLVKRTGEKVFLECVQDMDHENMFWYRQDPGLGLRLIYFSYDVKMKEKGDIPEGYSVSREKKERFSLILESASTNQTSMYLCASSLSLALISSYNEQFFGPGTRLTVL.

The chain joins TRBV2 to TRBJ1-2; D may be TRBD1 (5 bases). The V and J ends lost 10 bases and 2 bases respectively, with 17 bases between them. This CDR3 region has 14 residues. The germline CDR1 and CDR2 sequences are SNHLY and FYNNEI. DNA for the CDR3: TGTGCCACCAAAGCGGGGCGGCAGAACTATGGCTACACCTTC. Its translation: CATKAGRQNYGYTF.

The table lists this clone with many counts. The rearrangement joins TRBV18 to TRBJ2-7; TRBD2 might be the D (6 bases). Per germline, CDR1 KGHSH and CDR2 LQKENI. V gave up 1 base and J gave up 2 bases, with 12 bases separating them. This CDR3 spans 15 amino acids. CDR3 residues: CASSPRRELPYEQYF. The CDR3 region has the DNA TGTGCCAGCTCACCACGGCGGGAACTACCCTACGAGCAGTACTTC.

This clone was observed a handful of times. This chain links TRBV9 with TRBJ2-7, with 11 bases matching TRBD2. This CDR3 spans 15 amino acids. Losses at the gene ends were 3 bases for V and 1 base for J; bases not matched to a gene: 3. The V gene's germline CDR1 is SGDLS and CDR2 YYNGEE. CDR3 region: CASSAGLAASYEQYF. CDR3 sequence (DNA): TGTGCCAGCAGCGCGGGACTAGCGGCATCCTACGAGCAGTACTTC.

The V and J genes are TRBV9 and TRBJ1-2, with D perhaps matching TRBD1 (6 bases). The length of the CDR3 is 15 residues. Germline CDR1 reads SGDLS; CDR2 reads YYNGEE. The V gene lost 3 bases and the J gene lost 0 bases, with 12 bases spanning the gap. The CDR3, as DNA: TGTGCCAGCAGCGGCCCAGGGGCGCCTAACTATGGCTACACCTTC. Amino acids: CASSGPGAPNYGYTF.

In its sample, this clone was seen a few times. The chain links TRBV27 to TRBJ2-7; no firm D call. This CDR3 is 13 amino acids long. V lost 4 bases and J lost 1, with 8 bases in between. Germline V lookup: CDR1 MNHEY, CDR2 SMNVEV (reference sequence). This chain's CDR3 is CASSSRPSYEQYF. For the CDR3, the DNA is TGTGCCAGCAGTTCGCGCCCGTCCTACGAGCAGTACTTC.

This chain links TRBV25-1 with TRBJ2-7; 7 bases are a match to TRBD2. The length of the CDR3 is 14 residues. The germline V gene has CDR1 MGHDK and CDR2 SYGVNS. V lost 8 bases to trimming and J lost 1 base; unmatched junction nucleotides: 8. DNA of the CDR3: TGTGCCAGCGGGAGTGACGGGAGGTCCTACGAGCAGTACTTC. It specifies CASGSDGRSYEQYF.

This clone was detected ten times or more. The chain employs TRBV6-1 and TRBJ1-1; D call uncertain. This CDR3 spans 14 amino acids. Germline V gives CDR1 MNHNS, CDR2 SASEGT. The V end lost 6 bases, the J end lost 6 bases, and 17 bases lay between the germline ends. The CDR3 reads CASSNDHSIAEAFF. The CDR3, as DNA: TGTGCCAGCAGCAACGACCATTCGATCGCTGAAGCTTTCTTT.

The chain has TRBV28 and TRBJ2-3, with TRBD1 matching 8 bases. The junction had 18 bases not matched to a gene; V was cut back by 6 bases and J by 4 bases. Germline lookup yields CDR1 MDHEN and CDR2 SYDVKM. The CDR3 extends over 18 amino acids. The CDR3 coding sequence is TGTGCCAGCAGCCTCGGTCAGGGGGCGGACCCTACGTCAGATACGCAGTATTTT. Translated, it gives CASSLGQGADPTSDTQYF.

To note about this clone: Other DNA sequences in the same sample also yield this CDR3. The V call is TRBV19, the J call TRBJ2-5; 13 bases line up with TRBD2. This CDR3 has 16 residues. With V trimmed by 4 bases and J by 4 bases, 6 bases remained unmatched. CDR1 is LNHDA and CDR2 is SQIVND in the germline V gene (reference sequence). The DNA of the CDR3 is TGTGCCAGTAGTAGCGGACTAGCGGGAGTAGGAGAGACCCAGTACTTC. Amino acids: CASSSGLAGVGETQYF.

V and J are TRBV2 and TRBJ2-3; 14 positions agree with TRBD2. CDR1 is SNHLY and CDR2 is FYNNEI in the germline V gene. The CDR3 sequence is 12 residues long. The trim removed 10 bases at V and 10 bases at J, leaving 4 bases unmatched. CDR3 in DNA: TGTGCCACCGCGGGACTAGCGGGAGCGCAGTATTTT. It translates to CATAGLAGAQYF.

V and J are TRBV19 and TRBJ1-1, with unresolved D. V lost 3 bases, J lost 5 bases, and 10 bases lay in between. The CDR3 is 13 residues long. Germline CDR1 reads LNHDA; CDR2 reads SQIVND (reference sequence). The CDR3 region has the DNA TGTGCCAGTAGTATCGATCGGGGAACTGAAGCTTTCTTT. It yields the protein CASSIDRGTEAFF.

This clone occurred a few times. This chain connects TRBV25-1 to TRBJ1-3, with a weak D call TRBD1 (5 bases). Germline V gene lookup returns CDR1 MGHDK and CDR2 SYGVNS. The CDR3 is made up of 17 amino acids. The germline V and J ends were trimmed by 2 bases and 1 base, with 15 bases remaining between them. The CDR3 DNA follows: TGTGCCAGCAGTGAACTATCGGACACGCAGTCTGGAAACACCATATATTTT. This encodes CASSELSDTQSGNTIYF.

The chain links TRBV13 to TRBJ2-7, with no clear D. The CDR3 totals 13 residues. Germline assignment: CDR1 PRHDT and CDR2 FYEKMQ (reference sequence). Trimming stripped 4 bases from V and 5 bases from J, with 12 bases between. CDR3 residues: CASSSKGPDEQYF. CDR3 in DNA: TGTGCCAGCAGCTCCAAGGGTCCCGACGAGCAGTACTTC.

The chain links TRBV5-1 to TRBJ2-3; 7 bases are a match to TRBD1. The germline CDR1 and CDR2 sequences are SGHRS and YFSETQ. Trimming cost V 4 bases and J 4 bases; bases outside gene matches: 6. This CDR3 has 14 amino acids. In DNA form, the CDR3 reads TGCGCCAGCAGCCAAGACAGGGTCTCAGATACGCAGTATTTT. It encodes CASSQDRVSDTQYF.